This TCR beta chain is drawn from a study of OX40 agonist ivuxolimab in advanced cancers. Across the whole study: Age averaged 60 years (range roughly 23 to 79), and around 87% were male. General observations from the study: On average, CD8+ T cells had more expanded clones than CD4+.

The germline V gene encodes CDR1 SEHNR and CDR2 FQNEAQ (reference sequence). With 5 bases clipped from V and 4 bases from J, the junction kept 12 bases outside the gene matches. The CDR3 is made up of 17 amino acids. Repertoires were generated with immunoSEQ multiplex PCR, while TCRdb's copy carries only in-frame clones and drops some. Here the sample spans tens of thousands of clones, about 88% being singletons. This clone was detected a few times. Its antigen is currently unknown. The source was CD4+ or CD8+ T cells sorted from blood, collected in a trial of the OX40 agonist ivuxolimab. This sequence was found in an adult with an advanced solid tumor such as melanoma, head and neck, liver or kidney cancer. V usage is TRBV7-9 and J usage is TRBJ2-1, with 9 positions matching TRBD2. CDR3: CASSRELGSGSYNEQFF. CDR3 coding DNA: TGTGCCAGCAGCCGAGAACTTGGTAGCGGGAGTTACAATGAGCAGTTCTTC.